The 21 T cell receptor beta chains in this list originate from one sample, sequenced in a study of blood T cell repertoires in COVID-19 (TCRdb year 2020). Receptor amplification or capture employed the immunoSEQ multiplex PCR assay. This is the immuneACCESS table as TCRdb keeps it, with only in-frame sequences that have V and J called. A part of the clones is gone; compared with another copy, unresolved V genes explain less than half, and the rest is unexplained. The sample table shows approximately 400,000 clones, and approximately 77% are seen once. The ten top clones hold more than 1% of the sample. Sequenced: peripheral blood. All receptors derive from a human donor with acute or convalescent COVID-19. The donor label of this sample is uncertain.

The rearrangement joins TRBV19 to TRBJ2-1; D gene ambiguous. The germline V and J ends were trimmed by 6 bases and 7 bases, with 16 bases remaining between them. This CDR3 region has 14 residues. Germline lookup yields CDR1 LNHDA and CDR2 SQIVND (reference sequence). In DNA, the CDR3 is TGTGCCAGTAGCTCCCCGGGTAGCACAAATGAGCAGTTCTTC. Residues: CASSSPGSTNEQFF.

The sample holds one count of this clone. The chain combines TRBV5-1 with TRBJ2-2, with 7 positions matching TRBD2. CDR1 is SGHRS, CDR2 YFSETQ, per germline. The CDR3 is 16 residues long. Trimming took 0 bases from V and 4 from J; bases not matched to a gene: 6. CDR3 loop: CASSLAAGASTGELFF. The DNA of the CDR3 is TGCGCCAGCAGCTTGGCTGCGGGAGCATCCACCGGGGAGCTGTTTTTT.

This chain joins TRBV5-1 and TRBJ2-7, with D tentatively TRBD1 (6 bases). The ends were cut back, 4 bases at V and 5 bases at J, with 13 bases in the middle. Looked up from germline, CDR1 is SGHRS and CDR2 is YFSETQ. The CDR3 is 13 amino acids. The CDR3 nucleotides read TGCGCCAGCAGCACACAGGGTTTGAACGAGCAGTACTTC. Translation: CASSTQGLNEQYF.

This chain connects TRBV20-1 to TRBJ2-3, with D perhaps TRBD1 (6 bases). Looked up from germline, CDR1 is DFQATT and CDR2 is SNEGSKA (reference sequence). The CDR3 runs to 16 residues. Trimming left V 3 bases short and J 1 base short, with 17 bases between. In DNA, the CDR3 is TGCAGTGCTAGTAAGGTGGGGGCCAGACGCACAGATACGCAGTATTTT. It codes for CSASKVGARRTDTQYF.

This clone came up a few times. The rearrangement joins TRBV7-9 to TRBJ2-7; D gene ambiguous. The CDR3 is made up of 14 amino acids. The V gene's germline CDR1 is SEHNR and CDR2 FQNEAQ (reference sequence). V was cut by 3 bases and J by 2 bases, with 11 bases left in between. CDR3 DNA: TGTGCCAGCAGCTTGCCACAGTTCACCTACGAGCAGTACTTC. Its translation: CASSLPQFTYEQYF.

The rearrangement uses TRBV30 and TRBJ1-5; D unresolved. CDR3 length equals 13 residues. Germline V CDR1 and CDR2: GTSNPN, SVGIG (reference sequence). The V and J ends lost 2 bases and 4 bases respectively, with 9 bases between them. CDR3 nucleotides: TGTGCCTGGAGTCCTTCCTATAATCAGCCCCAGCATTTT. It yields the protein CAWSPSYNQPQHF.

The DNA for the CDR3 is TGTGCCAGCCTGAGCCCCCCAGGCTACGAGCAGTACTTC. This translates into CASLSPPGYEQYF. J is TRBJ2-7 and V is TRBV7-2; no clear D. Trimming removed 8 bases at V and 3 bases at J, with 14 bases between. Germline V gene lookup returns CDR1 SGHTA and CDR2 FQGNSA. This CDR3 spans 13 amino acids.

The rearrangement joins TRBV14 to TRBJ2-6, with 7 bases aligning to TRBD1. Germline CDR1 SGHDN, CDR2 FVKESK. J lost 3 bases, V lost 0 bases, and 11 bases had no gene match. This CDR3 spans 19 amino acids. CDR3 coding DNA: TGTGCCAGCAGCCAAGAACCCAGGGGGAGTCTAGTTGGGGCCAACGTCCTGACTTTC. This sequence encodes CASSQEPRGSLVGANVLTF.

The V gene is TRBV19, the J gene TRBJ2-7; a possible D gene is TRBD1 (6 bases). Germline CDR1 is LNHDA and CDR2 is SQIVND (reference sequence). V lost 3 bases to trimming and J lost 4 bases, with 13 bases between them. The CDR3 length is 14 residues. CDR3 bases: TGTGCCAGTAGTATTGTCGGCAGGGGATACGAGCAGTACTTC. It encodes CASSIVGRGYEQYF.

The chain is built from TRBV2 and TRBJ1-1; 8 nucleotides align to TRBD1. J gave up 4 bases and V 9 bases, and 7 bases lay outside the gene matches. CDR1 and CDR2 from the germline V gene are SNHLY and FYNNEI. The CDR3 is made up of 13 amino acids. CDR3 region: CARGYTGGTEAFF. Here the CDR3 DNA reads TGTGCCAGGGGATATACAGGGGGCACTGAAGCTTTCTTT.

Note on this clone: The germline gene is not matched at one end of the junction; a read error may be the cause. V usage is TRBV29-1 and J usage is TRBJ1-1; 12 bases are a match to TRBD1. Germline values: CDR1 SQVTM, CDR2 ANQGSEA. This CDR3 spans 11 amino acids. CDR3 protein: CSAGQGAEAFF. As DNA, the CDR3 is TGCAGCGCGGGACAGGGGGCTGAGGCTTTCTTT.

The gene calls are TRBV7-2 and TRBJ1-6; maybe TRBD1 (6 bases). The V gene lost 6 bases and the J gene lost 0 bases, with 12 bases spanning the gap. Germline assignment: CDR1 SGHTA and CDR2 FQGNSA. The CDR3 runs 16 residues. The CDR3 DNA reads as TGTGCCAGCAGAACACAGGGAAGCTCCTATAATTCACCCCTCCACTTT. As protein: CASRTQGSSYNSPLHF.

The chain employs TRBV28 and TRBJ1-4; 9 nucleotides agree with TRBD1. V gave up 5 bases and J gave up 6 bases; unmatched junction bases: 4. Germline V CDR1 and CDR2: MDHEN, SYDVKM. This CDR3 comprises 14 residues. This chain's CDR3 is CASSTGGIYEKLFF. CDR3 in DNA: TGTGCCAGCAGTACAGGGGGCATTTATGAAAAACTGTTTTTT.

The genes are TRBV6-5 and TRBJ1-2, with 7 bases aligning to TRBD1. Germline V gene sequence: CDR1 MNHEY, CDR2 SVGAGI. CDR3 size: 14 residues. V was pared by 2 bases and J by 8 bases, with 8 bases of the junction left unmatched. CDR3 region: CASSYVQGRGGYTF. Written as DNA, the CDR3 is TGTGCCAGCAGTTACGTACAGGGGAGAGGGGGCTACACCTTC.

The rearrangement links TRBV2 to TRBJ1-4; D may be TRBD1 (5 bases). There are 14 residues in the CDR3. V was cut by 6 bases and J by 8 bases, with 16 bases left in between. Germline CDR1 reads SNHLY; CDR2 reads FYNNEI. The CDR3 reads CASRATDHSEKLFF. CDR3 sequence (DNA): TGTGCCAGCAGGGCGACAGATCATAGCGAAAAACTGTTTTTT.

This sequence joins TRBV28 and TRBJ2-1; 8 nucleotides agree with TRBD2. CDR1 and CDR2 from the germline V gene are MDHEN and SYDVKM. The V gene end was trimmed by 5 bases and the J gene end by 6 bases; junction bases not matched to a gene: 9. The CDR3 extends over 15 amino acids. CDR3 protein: CASSGSGDGGNEQFF. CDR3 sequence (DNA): TGTGCCAGCAGTGGTAGCGGGGACGGGGGCAATGAGCAGTTCTTC. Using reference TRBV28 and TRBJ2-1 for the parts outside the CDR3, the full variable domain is DVKVTQSSRYLVKRTGEKVFLECVQDMDHENMFWYRQDPGLGLRLIYFSYDVKMKEKGDIPEGYSVSREKKERFSLILESASTNQTSMYLCASSGSGDGGNEQFFGPGTRLTVL.

The CDR3 is CAISVAGTESYEQYF. The CDR3 DNA is TGTGCCATCAGTGTAGCCGGGACAGAATCCTACGAGCAGTACTTC. The rearrangement joins TRBV10-3 to TRBJ2-7; TRBD1 matches at 7 bases. CDR3 size: 15 residues. Trimming took 4 bases from V and 1 from J; bases not matched to a gene: 7. Germline CDR1 reads ENHRY; CDR2 reads SYGVKD.

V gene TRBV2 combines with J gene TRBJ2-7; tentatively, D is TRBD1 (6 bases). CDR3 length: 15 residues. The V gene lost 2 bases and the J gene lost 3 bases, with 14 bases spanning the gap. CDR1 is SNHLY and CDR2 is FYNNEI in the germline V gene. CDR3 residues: CASSESLDSHYEQYF. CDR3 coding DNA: TGTGCCAGCAGTGAATCATTGGACAGTCACTACGAGCAGTACTTC.

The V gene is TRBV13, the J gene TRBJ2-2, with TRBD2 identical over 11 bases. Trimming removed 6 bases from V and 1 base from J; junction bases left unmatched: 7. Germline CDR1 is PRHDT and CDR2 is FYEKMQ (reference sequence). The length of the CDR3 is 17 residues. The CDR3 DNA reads TGTGCCAGCAGACCGGGACTAGCGGCGGGGAACACCGGGGAGCTGTTTTTT. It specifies CASRPGLAAGNTGELFF.

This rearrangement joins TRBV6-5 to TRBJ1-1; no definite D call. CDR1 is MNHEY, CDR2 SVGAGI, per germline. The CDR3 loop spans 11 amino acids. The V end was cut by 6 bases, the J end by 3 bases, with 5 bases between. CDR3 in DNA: TGTGCCAGCAGCGGGTACACTGAAGCTTTCTTT. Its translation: CASSGYTEAFF.

DNA of the CDR3: TGTGCCAGCAGTAGACACGAAACGTTTAATTCACCCCTCCACTTT. It specifies CASSRHETFNSPLHF. This sequence joins TRBV5-4 and TRBJ1-6; D ambiguous. V dropped 5 bases and J dropped 6 bases, with 15 bases sitting between them. CDR1 is SGHNT, CDR2 YYREEE, per germline (reference sequence). There are 15 residues in the CDR3.